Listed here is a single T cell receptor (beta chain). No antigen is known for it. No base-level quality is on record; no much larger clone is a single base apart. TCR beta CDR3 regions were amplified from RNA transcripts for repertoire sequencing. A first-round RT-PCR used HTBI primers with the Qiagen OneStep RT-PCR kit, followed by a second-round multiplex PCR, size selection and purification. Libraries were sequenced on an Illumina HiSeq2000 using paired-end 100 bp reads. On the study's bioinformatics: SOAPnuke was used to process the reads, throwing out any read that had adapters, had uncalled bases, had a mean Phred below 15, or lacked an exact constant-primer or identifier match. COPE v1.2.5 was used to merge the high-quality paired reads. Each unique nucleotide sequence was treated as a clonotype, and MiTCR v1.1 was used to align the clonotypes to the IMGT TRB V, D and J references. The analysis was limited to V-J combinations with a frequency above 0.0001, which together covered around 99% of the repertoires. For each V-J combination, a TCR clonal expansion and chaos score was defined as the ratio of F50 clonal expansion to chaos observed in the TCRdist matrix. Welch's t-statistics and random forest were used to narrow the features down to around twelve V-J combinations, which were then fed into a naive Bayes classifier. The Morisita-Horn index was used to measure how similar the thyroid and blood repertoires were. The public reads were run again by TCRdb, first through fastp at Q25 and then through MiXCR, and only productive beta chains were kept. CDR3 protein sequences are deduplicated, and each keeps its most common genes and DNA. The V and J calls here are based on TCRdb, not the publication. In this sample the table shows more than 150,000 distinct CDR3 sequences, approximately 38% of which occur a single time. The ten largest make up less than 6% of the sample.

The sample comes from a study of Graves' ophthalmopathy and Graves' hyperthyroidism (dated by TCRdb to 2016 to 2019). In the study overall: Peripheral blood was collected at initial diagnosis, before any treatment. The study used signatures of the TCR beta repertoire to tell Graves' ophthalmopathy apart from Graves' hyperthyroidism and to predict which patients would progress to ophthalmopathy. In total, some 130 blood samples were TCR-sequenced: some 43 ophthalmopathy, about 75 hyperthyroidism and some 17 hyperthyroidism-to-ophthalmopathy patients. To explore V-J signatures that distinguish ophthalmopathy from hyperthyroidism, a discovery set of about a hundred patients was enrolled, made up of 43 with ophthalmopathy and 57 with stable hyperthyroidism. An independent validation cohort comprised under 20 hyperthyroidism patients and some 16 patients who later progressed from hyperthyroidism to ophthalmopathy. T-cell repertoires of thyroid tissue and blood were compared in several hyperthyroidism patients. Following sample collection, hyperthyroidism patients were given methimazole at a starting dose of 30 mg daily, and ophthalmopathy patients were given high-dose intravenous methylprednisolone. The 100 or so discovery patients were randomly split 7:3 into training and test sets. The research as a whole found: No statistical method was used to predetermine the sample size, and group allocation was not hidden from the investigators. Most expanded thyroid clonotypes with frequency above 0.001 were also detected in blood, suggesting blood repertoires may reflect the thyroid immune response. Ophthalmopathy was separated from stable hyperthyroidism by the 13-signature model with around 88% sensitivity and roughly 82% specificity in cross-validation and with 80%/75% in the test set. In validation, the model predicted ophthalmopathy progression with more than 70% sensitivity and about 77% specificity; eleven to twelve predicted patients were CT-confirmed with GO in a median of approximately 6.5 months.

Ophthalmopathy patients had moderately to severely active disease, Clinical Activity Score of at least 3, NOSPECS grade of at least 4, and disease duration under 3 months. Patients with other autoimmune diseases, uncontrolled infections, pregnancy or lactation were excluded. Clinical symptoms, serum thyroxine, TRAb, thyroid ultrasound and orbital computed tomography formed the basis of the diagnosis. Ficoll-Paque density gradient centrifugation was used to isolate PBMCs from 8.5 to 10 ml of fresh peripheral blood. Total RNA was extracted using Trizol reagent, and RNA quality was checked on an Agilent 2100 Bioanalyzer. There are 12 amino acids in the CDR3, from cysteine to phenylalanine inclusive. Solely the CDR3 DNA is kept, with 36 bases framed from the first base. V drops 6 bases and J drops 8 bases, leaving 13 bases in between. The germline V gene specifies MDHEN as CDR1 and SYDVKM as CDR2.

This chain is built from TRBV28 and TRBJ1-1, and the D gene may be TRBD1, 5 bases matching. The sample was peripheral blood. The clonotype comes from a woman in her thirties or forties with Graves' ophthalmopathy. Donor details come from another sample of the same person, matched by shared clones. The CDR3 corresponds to CASRGDPAEAFF. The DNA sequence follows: TGTGCCAGCAGGGGGGACCCGGCGGAAGCTTTCTTT.